Described below is a single T cell receptor (beta chain) sequence and its context. Its antigen is undetermined. One junction end disagrees with the germline gene, perhaps due to a read error. Researchers amplified the TCR beta CDR3 regions from RNA transcripts. TCR CDR3 regions were first amplified by RT-PCR with HTBI primers. In TCRdb, the multiplex PCR reads were re-called with MiXCR into one record per CDR3 protein. The sample carries 500,000 to 650,000 distinct CDR3 sequences, about a sixth recorded once. This entry comes from a study of T cells in Graves' hyperthyroidism and ophthalmopathy. Study in general: Staff took peripheral blood when the initial diagnosis was made, before any treatment began.

Germline V gene data show CDR1 as MDHEN and CDR2 as SYDVKM. The CDR3 contains 15 residues. Notes on the study in general: Most thyroid-expanded clonotypes above 0.001 were also found in blood. Ophthalmopathy and stable hyperthyroidism were told apart by a 13 V-J model.

The sample taken for sequencing was blood. The chain recombines TRBV28 with TRBJ2-7; D is undetermined. The receptor comes from a woman between 18 and 29 years old with Graves' ophthalmopathy. The CDR3 loop is CASTTTGFGQPSSNF. CDR3 nucleotides: TGTGCCAGCACCACTACGGGCTTTGGGCAACCGAGCAGTAACTTC. The whole variable domain, filled in from reference TRBV28 and TRBJ2-7, reads DVKVTQSSRYLVKRTGEKVFLECVQDMDHENMFWYRQDPGLGLRLIYFSYDVKMKEKGDIPEGYSVSREKKERFSLILESASTNQTSMYLCASTTTGFGQPSSNFGPGTRLTVT.